This TCR beta chain came from a study of CD8 T cells in ankylosing spondylitis. The J segment lost 6 bases and the V segment lost 6 bases, leaving 7 bases of the junction unmatched. The CDR3 runs to 13 residues. CDR1 is KGHSH and CDR2 is LQKENI in the germline V gene. This clonotype occurred many times. TCRdb reanalysed the 5' RACE reads using MiXCR and keeps one entry per CDR3 protein. This sample has 290,000 or so distinct CDR3 sequences, with more than 20% found just once. V and J are TRBV18 and TRBJ1-1, with 7 bases identical to TRBD1. Sequencing was performed on blood, either unsorted or a sorted T cell fraction (not recorded which). The origin of this receptor is a female donor with ankylosing spondylitis or in good health (not recorded which). CDR3 sequence reads: CASSPDRVAEAFF. CDR3 bases: TGTGCCAGCTCTCCTGACAGGGTGGCTGAAGCTTTCTTT.